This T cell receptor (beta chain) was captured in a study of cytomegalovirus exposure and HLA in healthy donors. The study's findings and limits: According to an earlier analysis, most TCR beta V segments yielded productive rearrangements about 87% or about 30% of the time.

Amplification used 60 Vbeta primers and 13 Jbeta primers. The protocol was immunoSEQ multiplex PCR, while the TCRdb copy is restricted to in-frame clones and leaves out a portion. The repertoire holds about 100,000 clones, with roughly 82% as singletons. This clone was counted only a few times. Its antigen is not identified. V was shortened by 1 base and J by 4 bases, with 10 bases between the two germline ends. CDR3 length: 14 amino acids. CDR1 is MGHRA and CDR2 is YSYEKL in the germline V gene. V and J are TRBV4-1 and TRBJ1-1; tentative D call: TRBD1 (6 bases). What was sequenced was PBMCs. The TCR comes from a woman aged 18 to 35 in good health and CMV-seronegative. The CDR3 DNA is TGCGCCAGCAGCCAAGCAGGGGAACTCACTGAAGCTTTCTTT. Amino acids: CASSQAGELTEAFF.